This TCR beta chain was captured in a study of shared clonotypes between healthy human individuals. Germline assignment: CDR1 MNHNY and CDR2 SVGAGI (reference sequence). The CDR3 length is 11 residues. V was clipped by 5 bases and J by 3 bases, with 5 bases between them. Profiled with immunoSEQ multiplex PCR; TCRdb holds only in-frame clones, not every one. The table shows over a million clones, with around 78% occurring only once. The chain has TRBV6-6 and TRBJ2-7, with D unresolved. Sequencing was done on a sample of memory CD4+ T cells from PBMCs. Subset meaning: CD45RA-negative fraction. This TCR derives from a young man in good health. Some clones in this sample may be carry-over from other donors' samples. The CDR3 region has the DNA TGTGCCAGCAGTCAATACTACGAGCAGTACTTC. It is translated as CASSQYYEQYF.